This T cell receptor beta chain was captured in a study of T cells after yellow fever vaccination. The study made its TCR cDNA through 5'RACE template switching. That step introduced a universal primer site along with UMIs. TCRdb re-derived calls from the 5' RACE reads in MiXCR, one entry per CDR3 protein. Here the sample spans 150,000 to 200,000 distinct CDR3 sequences, approximately 10% being singletons. Per the germline V gene, CDR1 is SGHRS and CDR2 is YFSETQ. The CDR3 length is 14 residues. With 5 bases removed from V and 5 bases from J, the gap between germline ends came to 14 bases. Findings of the study overall: Subsequent booster samples again held most clones from primary vaccination (under 98% CD4, just under 90% CD8).

As concerns this clonotype: Its target is not known.

The V gene is TRBV5-1, the J gene TRBJ1-5, with unresolved D. The sample here was CD8+ T cells sorted from PBMCs, taken 15 days after the yellow fever booster vaccination. This receptor was obtained from a man younger than 35 who received the YFV17D yellow fever vaccine. CDR3 sequence reads: CASRPDGEDQPQHF. Written as DNA, the CDR3 is TGCGCCAGCAGACCGGACGGGGAGGATCAGCCCCAGCATTTT.